Shown below are 30 T cell receptor beta chains from a single sample sequenced in a study of blood T cells in healthy people across ages. It was with a sample-barcoded 5' primer and a J-beta primer mix that a second PCR of roughly 7 to 12 cycles was run. One entry per CDR3 protein, called by TCRdb with MiXCR from the 5' RACE reads. The sample gives more than 1.4 million distinct CDR3 sequences, approximately 38% of which show up once; roughly 7.7% is in the top ten. Source material: blood. These receptors were collected from a woman between 18 and 29 years old in good health.

This chain links TRBV15 with TRBJ2-1; TRBD2 agrees at 8 bases. The length of the CDR3 is 18 residues. Germline values: CDR1 LNHNV, CDR2 YYDKDF (reference sequence). V gave up 0 bases and J gave up 0 bases; unmatched junction bases: 7. The CDR3 DNA reads TGTGCCACCAGCAGAGAACTAGCGGATACCTACTCCTACAATGAGCAGTTCTTC. Amino acids: CATSRELADTYSYNEQFF.

The chain has TRBV10-3 and TRBJ2-1; D is uncertain. Trimming shortened V by 6 bases and J by 8 bases, and 23 bases separated the two germline ends. The CDR3 is 16 amino acids. Germline CDR1 and CDR2: ENHRY and SYGVKD. CDR3 region: CAISGESMQDRYEQFF. CDR3 nucleotide sequence: TGTGCCATCAGCGGCGAATCGATGCAAGATAGGTATGAGCAGTTCTTC.

This clonotype occurred a few times. The chain uses TRBV20-1 and TRBJ2-1; 13 nucleotides align to TRBD2. The germline V gene has CDR1 DFQATT and CDR2 SNEGSKA (reference sequence). CDR3 size: 17 residues. The junction had 20 bases not matched to a gene; V was cut back by 6 bases and J by 12 bases. DNA for the CDR3: TGCAGTGCCAGATCCGGAACTAGCGGGAGGGGGACGCTGGGGCAGTTCTTC. Its translation is CSARSGTSGRGTLGQFF.

The sample holds a few counts of this clonotype. This chain connects TRBV5-1 to TRBJ2-7; the match to TRBD2 covers 10 bases. Germline V gene lookup returns CDR1 SGHRS and CDR2 YFSETQ. With V trimmed by 4 bases and J by 1 base, 5 bases remained unmatched. The CDR3 is 15 residues long. The CDR3 spells CASSGLAEKSYEQYF. CDR3 nucleotides: TGCGCCAGCAGCGGACTAGCGGAGAAGTCCTACGAGCAGTACTTC.

The chain joins TRBV27 to TRBJ1-2; D not certain. Germline assignment: CDR1 MNHEY and CDR2 SMNVEV (reference sequence). The V gene lost 3 bases and the J gene lost 8 bases, with 13 bases spanning the gap. The length of the CDR3 is 13 residues. The CDR3 DNA sequence: TGTGCCAGCAGTTTTAAGGGTCGTGACGGCTACACCTTC. Translating it yields CASSFKGRDGYTF.

The J gene is TRBJ2-4, the V gene TRBV18; 12 bases map to TRBD2. Trimming took 2 bases from V and 7 from J; bases not matched to a gene: 15. The germline gives CDR1 KGHSH, CDR2 LQKENI. There are 19 residues in the CDR3. DNA of the CDR3: TGTGCCAGCTCACCAGTCCGTGGACTAGCGGGGAATAAAGCGAACATTCAGTACTTC. This gives the protein CASSPVRGLAGNKANIQYF.

In regard to this clonotype: The limits of the CDR3 on the DNA are not certain, so only TCRdb's listed CDR3 is given. The rearrangement uses TRBV24-1 and TRBJ2-1; the table names TRBD1, a call not compared with the DNA. Germline loops: CDR1 KGHDR, CDR2 SFDVKD. 16 amino acids form the CDR3, both terminal residues included. CDR3 in amino acids: CATSDWGQGASQAAFF.

The CDR3 nucleotides read TGTGCCAGCTCACCCCCGTCGTGGGGCACCGGGGAGCTGTTTTTT. Its protein is CASSPPSWGTGELFF. The genes are TRBV18 and TRBJ2-2; D unresolved. Deletions cut 3 bases from V and 4 bases from J, with 12 bases between. Germline CDR1 is KGHSH and CDR2 is LQKENI. This CDR3 contains 15 residues.

In this sample, this clonotype turned up a few times. The chain links TRBV2 to TRBJ1-6; the D gene is possibly TRBD1 (6 bases). Trimming pared 10 bases from V and 11 bases from J, leaving 18 bases between. This CDR3 comprises 13 residues. Germline loops: CDR1 SNHLY, CDR2 FYNNEI. The CDR3, as DNA: TGTGCCACGATACAGGGCCCAGAGACACCCCTCCACTTT. Translation: CATIQGPETPLHF.

This clonotype was seen a handful of times. CDR3 protein: CASSPTGGSMIDEQFF. The DNA of the CDR3 is TGTGCCAGCAGCCCCACTGGCGGGAGCATGATCGATGAGCAGTTCTTC. The chain carries TRBV14 and TRBJ2-1; 7 bases align to TRBD2. This CDR3 has 16 amino acids. The V gene's germline CDR1 is SGHDN and CDR2 FVKESK. V lost 4 bases and J lost 8; bases outside the gene matches: 14.

The CDR3 spells CASSLGGDVYEQYF. CDR3 sequence (DNA): TGTGCCAGCAGTTTAGGGGGCGACGTGTACGAGCAGTACTTC. The chain combines TRBV28 with TRBJ2-7; possible D gene TRBD1, 6 bases. This CDR3 comprises 14 residues. CDR1 is MDHEN, CDR2 SYDVKM, per germline. V gave up 2 bases and J gave up 4 bases, with 12 bases separating them.

V gene TRBV6-1 combines with J gene TRBJ2-5; TRBD1 might be the D (5 bases). The CDR3 has 15 amino acids. CDR1 is MNHNS and CDR2 is SASEGT in the germline V gene. The ends were cut back, 1 base at V and 4 bases at J, with 13 bases in the middle. The CDR3 loop is CASSEGQSPGETQYF. CDR3 DNA sequence: TGTGCCAGCAGTGAAGGACAGTCGCCGGGAGAGACCCAGTACTTC.

V gene TRBV5-6 combines with J gene TRBJ1-2; the match to TRBD1 covers 8 bases. CDR1 and CDR2 (germline): SGHDT, YYEEEE. The CDR3 spans 12 residues. V trimming: 2 bases; J trimming: 12 bases; junction bases outside the gene matches: 6. The CDR3 is CASSLRTGLDTF. In DNA, the CDR3 is TGTGCCAGCAGCTTAAGGACAGGGCTCGACACCTTC.

In its sample, this clonotype was seen a few times. The rearrangement links TRBV5-1 to TRBJ2-4, with TRBD2 matching 12 bases. Germline trimming cut 3 bases from V and 3 bases from J; bases unmatched to any gene: 4. In germline, CDR1 is SGHRS, CDR2 YFSETQ. The length of the CDR3 is 16 residues. DNA of the CDR3: TGCGCCAGCAGCTCGCCGGGACTAGCGGGCAAAAACATTCAGTACTTC. Translating it yields CASSSPGLAGKNIQYF. Filled out from reference TRBV5-1 and TRBJ2-4, the complete variable domain reads KAGVTQTPRYLIKTRGQQVTLSCSPISGHRSVSWYQQTPGQGLQFLFEYFSETQRNKGNFPGRFSGRQFSNSRSEMNVSTLELGDSALYLCASSSPGLAGKNIQYFGAGTRLSVL.

The sample holds a few counts of this clonotype. The chain links TRBV6-5 to TRBJ1-2, with D possibly TRBD1 on 6 matching bases. V was pared by 5 bases and J by 5 bases, with 15 bases between. Germline values: CDR1 MNHEY, CDR2 SVGAGI. The length of the CDR3 is 14 residues. CDR3 sequence: CASSPTGFRYGYTF. CDR3 bases: TGTGCCAGCAGTCCTACAGGGTTTCGTTATGGCTACACCTTC.

A note on this clonotype: The junction shows a germline mismatch at one end, possibly a read error. The chain uses TRBV7-9 and TRBJ1-2, with 7 positions matching TRBD1. The CDR3 is 16 amino acids. In germline, CDR1 is SEHNR, CDR2 FQNEAQ (reference sequence). The CDR3 sequence is CASNLGGDRVLYGYTF. As DNA, the CDR3 is TGTGCCAGCAACTTAGGGGGCGACAGAGTTCTCTATGGCTACACCTTC.

The chain uses TRBV27 and TRBJ2-7, with 13 bases matching TRBD2. CDR3 length equals 14 residues. Germline-derived CDR1 and CDR2 are MNHEY and SMNVEV (reference sequence). V lost 5 bases and J lost 10; bases outside the gene matches: 8. CDR3 loop: CASSPTSGGWIQYF. CDR3 sequence (DNA): TGTGCCAGCAGTCCGACTAGCGGGGGGTGGATCCAGTACTTC.

This clonotype has just a few counts. This chain connects TRBV10-3 to TRBJ1-2; D may be TRBD1 (5 bases). V was pared by 6 bases and J by 4 bases, with 21 bases between. Germline V gene sequence: CDR1 ENHRY, CDR2 SYGVKD. The CDR3 is 16 residues long. CDR3 in amino acids: CAIRKSGPNGGYGYTF. The CDR3 DNA sequence: TGTGCCATCAGGAAATCCGGGCCAAACGGGGGCTATGGCTACACCTTC.

This clonotype was detected a few times. The gene calls are TRBV12-3 or TRBV12-4 and TRBJ1-5; D ambiguous. Trimming stripped 6 bases from V and 1 base from J, with 16 bases between. CDR3 size: 16 residues. The CDR3, as DNA: TGTGCCAGCAGCCGAACCACCGGCCTCAGCAATCAGCCCCAGCATTTT. This codes for CASSRTTGLSNQPQHF.

In the case of this clonotype: At one boundary the junction diverges from the germline segment, which might be a read error. The chain is built from TRBV2 and TRBJ1-4, with D unresolved. Germline CDR1 and CDR2: SNHLY and FYNNEI. This CDR3 contains 15 residues. The CDR3 spells CASSLERGSNEKLFF. The CDR3 DNA follows: TGTGCCAGCAGTTTAGAGCGCGGCTCTAATGAGAAACTGTTTTTT.

The V call is TRBV12-3 or TRBV12-4, the J call TRBJ1-2; 7 bases are a match to TRBD1. CDR3 size: 13 residues. The junction had 8 bases not matched to a gene; V was cut back by 5 bases and J by 8 bases. The CDR3 reads CASSPSGGGGYTF. The CDR3 DNA is TGTGCCAGCAGTCCTTCAGGGGGAGGAGGCTACACCTTC.

The V call is TRBV2, the J call TRBJ1-2; 7 bases align to TRBD1. V was pared by 4 bases and J by 8 bases, with 13 bases of the junction left unmatched. This CDR3 spans 15 amino acids. Germline CDR1 and CDR2: SNHLY and FYNNEI. The CDR3 DNA reads as TGTGCCAGCAGTGGGTTAGGGGGCCAGTTCGGCGGCTACACCTTC. Translating gives CASSGLGGQFGGYTF.

V is TRBV3-1 and J is TRBJ1-2; D is ambiguous. The CDR3 runs to 13 residues. Trimming cost V 0 bases and J 6 bases, with 8 bases left between them. Germline V gives CDR1 LGHDT, CDR2 YNNKEL (reference sequence). CDR3 sequence (DNA): TGTGCCAGCAGCCAAGATTCCGGGAATGGCTACACCTTC. Amino acid sequence: CASSQDSGNGYTF.

Comment on this clonotype: Since a much larger clone is just one base distant, this may be a read error. The chain carries TRBV10-3 and TRBJ2-1; D possibly corresponds to TRBD2 (7 bases). CDR1 ENHRY and CDR2 SYGVKD come from the germline V gene. V lost 8 bases and J 8 bases, leaving 25 bases between the germline ends. The length of the CDR3 is 16 residues. The CDR3 is CAIGQKGGWHSDEQFF. As DNA, the CDR3 is TGTGCCATCGGACAAAAGGGGGGGTGGCATAGTGATGAGCAGTTCTTC.

Only a few counts were recorded for this clonotype. V gene TRBV10-3 combines with J gene TRBJ1-2; 7 bases are a match to TRBD1. CDR3 length: 14 amino acids. Germline CDR1 is ENHRY and CDR2 is SYGVKD. Germline trimming cut 0 bases from V and 6 bases from J; bases unmatched to any gene: 4. The CDR3 nucleotides are TGTGCCATCAGTGAGTCGGGTACAGGGGATGGCTACACCTTC. It is translated as CAISESGTGDGYTF.

CDR3 DNA sequence: TGTGCCAGCAGCTTAGTTACTAGCGGGGGGTACGAGCAGTACTTC. Protein: CASSLVTSGGYEQYF. This chain uses TRBV7-2 with TRBJ2-4; TRBD2 agrees at 12 bases. The DNA end is more similar to TRBJ2-7, so the J call may be wrong. Germline V gives CDR1 SGHTA, CDR2 FQGNSA. The CDR3 loop spans 15 amino acids.

The chain carries TRBV28 and TRBJ2-3, with TRBD2 matching over 7 bases. J lost 2 bases, V lost 5 bases, and 10 bases had no gene match. The germline CDR1 and CDR2 sequences are MDHEN and SYDVKM. There are 16 residues in the CDR3. CDR3 region: CASSERGRSSTDTQYF. The CDR3 DNA follows: TGTGCCAGCAGTGAGCGGGGCAGGAGTTCCACAGATACGCAGTATTTT.

This clonotype was seen a handful of times. The chain has TRBV20-1 and TRBJ2-5, with TRBD2 matching 9 bases. The end of the DNA aligns better with TRBJ2-7, so the J call may be wrong. The CDR3 has 15 residues. Germline lookup yields CDR1 DFQATT and CDR2 SNEGSKA (reference sequence). The CDR3 DNA sequence: TGCAGTGCTAGAGATTTGGCGGGGGGGGGTAACGAGCAGTACTTC. Its translation is CSARDLAGGGNEQYF.

This clonotype was seen a few times. This chain joins TRBV12-3 or TRBV12-4 and TRBJ1-2; D might be TRBD1 (6 bases). The germline V and J ends were trimmed by 5 bases and 4 bases, with 17 bases remaining between them. This CDR3 is 15 amino acids long. Here the CDR3 DNA reads TGTGCCAGCAGTACGATTGTGGGGGGCCCCTATGGCTACACCTTC. Residues: CASSTIVGGPYGYTF.

V and J are TRBV20-1 and TRBJ2-4, with a weak D call TRBD2 (6 bases). The last part of the DNA fits TRBJ2-7 better; the J call may be wrong. The CDR3 has 11 amino acids. Germline V gene data show CDR1 as DFQATT and CDR2 as SNEGSKA (reference sequence). CDR3 in amino acids: CSAGDFYEQYF. CDR3 in DNA: TGCAGTGCTGGGGACTTCTACGAGCAGTACTTC.